The source of this T cell receptor (beta chain) is a study of OX40 agonist ivuxolimab in advanced cancers. Overall study: Patients were dosed intravenously with ivuxolimab at 0.01 to 10 mg/kg every 2 weeks. Past anti-PD-1, anti-PD-L1 or anti-CTLA-4 therapy was accepted, and roughly 38% had received some.

CDR1 is SGHRS and CDR2 is YFSETQ in the germline V gene. V shed 5 bases, J shed 3 bases, and the junction held 12 bases outside the gene matches. The CDR3 has 16 residues. Autoimmune disease history or systemic immunosuppression meant exclusion. TCRdb keeps only in-frame clones here, not all; method: immunoSEQ multiplex PCR. The sample includes 40,000 to 60,000 clones, roughly nine tenths of them seen just once. The sequence came from an adult with an advanced solid tumor such as melanoma, head and neck, liver or kidney cancer. The chain has TRBV5-1 and TRBJ2-7, with TRBD1 identical over 9 bases. Sequencing used CD4+ or CD8+ T cells sorted from blood, obtained in a trial of the OX40 agonist ivuxolimab. CDR3 DNA: TGCGCCAGCAGACTTGGGACGGGACAGGGCAGCTACGAGCAGTACTTC. Protein sequence: CASRLGTGQGSYEQYF.